This TCR beta chain was documented in a study of CD8 T cells in ankylosing spondylitis (dated by TCRdb to the late 2010s). Background on the whole study: The study profiled T cell receptor beta repertoires in healthy donors and ankylosing spondylitis patients to find disease-linked TCR variants. In total, the full study cohort was made up of some 100 healthy donors and 25 to 30 ankylosing spondylitis patients. Samples of peripheral blood were taken, and for ankylosing spondylitis patients, synovial fluid was collected as well. General conclusions and limits of the study: Significant enrichment of the disease-linked clones was reported in matched synovial fluid samples from ankylosing spondylitis patients. Blood from ankylosing spondylitis patients appeared to be characterized by a TCR beta motif composed of eight or nine highly homologous amino acid variants. The disease-linked clones showed a CD8+ phenotype and occurred at relatively low frequencies in peripheral blood. Some motif variants were previously reported in synovial fluid and blood of reactive arthritis patients, suggesting common disease-initiation mechanisms.

Sequencing took place on an Illumina HiSeq 2500. Quantitative 5'-RACE with molecular barcodes was used to prepare TCR beta libraries. The study's own analysis went as follows. Disease-linked TCR variants were identified with a new computational method built on a probabilistic model of VDJ rearrangement. In-frame beta chains were kept once TCRdb had trimmed the public reads at Q25 with fastp and called clones with MiXCR. One record per CDR3 amino acid sequence lists the most common genes and DNA. These V and J calls rely on TCRdb rather than the paper's analysis. Present in this sample are about 310,000 distinct CDR3 sequences, 20% to 25% of which were seen just once. The leading ten clones occupy 3.5% of the sample. Reading from cysteine to phenylalanine, the CDR3 counts 15 amino acids. Of all the DNA, just the CDR3 is kept, 45 bases in frame from base 1. The V end loses 5 bases and the J end loses 0 bases, and a stretch of 11 bases separates them.

This clonotype was detected only a few times. Its cognate antigen has yet to be identified. Base qualities are not recorded, but no much larger clone differs from it by a single base. The receptor's source is a female donor with ankylosing spondylitis or in good health (not recorded which). The sequencing input was blood, either unsorted or a sorted T cell fraction (not recorded which). The V and J segments used are TRBV12-3 or TRBV12-4 and TRBJ1-3; matching of 6 bases hints at TRBD1 as the D gene. The DNA sequence reads TGTGCCAGCAGTGGGGGGGGCGACTCTGGAAACACCATATATTTT. Protein translation: CASSGGGDSGNTIYF.